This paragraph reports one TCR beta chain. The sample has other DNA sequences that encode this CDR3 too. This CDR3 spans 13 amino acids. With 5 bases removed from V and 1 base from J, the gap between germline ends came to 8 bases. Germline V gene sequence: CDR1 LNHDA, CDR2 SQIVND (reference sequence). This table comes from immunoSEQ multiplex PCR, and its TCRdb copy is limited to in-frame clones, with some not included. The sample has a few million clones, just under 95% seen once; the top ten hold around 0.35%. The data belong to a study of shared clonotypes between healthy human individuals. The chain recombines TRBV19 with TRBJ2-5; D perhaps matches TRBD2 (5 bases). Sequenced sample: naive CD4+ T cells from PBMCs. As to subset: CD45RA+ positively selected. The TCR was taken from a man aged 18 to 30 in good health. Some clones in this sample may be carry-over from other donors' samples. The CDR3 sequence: CASSWAGQETQYF. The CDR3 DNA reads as TGTGCCAGTAGTTGGGCGGGCCAAGAGACCCAGTACTTC.